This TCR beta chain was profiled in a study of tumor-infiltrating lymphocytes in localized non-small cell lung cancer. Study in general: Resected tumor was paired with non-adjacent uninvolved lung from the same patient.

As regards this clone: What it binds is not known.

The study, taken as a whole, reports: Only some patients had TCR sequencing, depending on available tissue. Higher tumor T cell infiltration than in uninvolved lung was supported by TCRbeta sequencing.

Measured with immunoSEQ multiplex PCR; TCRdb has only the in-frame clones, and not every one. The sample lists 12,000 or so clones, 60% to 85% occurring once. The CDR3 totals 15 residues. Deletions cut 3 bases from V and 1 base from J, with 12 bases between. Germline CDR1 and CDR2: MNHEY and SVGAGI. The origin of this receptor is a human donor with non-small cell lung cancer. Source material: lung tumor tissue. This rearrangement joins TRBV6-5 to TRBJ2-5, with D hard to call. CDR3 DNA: TGTGCCAGCAGTTATCTTTCCCGATCCCAAGAGACCCAGTACTTC. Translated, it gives CASSYLSRSQETQYF.